The next 32 T cell receptor beta chains were all read from a single sample in a study of shared clonotypes between healthy human individuals. The method was immunoSEQ multiplex PCR; TCRdb's version includes in-frame clones alone and lacks a portion of them. Altogether around 2,000,000 clones are present, roughly 96% being singletons, with the ten largest covering 0.13%. Sequencing was performed on naive CD4+ T cells sorted from blood. Specified subset: CD45RA+ positively selected. The source is a man younger than 35 in good health.

The chain carries TRBV7-9 and TRBJ2-4, with 7 nucleotides matching TRBD1. Germline loops: CDR1 SEHNR, CDR2 FQNEAQ (reference sequence). There are 14 residues in the CDR3. J was trimmed by 6 bases and V by 3 bases; bases with no gene match: 5. CDR3 DNA sequence: TGTGCCAGCAGCTTTTGGACAGGCGGAAACATTCAGTACTTC. Its translation: CASSFWTGGNIQYF.

As for this clone: The same CDR3 can be traced to other DNA sequences in this sample. The gene calls are TRBV25-1 and TRBJ2-3, with 8 bases lining up with TRBD2. From germline, CDR1 is MGHDK and CDR2 SYGVNS. V lost 5 bases and J lost 4; bases outside the gene matches: 2. The CDR3 runs 13 residues. The CDR3 DNA sequence: TGTGCCAGCAGTCCGGGGGGGGCAGATACGCAGTATTTT. Residues: CASSPGGADTQYF. Looking up the rest from reference TRBV25-1 and TRBJ2-3 gives the full variable domain: EADIYQTPRYLVIGTGKKITLECSQTMGHDKMYWYQQDPGMELHLIHYSYGVNSTEKGDLSSESTVSRIRTEHFPLTLESARPSHTSQYLCASSPGGADTQYFGPGTRLTVL.

The CDR3 sequence: CASSLLHNEIRPGELFF. The CDR3 nucleotides read TGTGCCAGCAGCTTGCTCCACAATGAAATTAGACCCGGGGAGCTGTTTTTT. The rearrangement uses TRBV5-6 and TRBJ2-2; D uncertain. V shed 1 base and J shed 6 bases, with 19 bases lying between them. Germline V CDR1 and CDR2: SGHDT, YYEEEE. The CDR3 totals 17 residues.

The V gene is TRBV10-3, the J gene TRBJ1-3; the D is unclear. The CDR3 is 14 amino acids. The germline V gene encodes CDR1 ENHRY and CDR2 SYGVKD. V shed 4 bases and J shed 0 bases, with 7 bases lying between them. CDR3 amino acids: CAISGSSSGNTIYF. The CDR3 DNA follows: TGTGCCATCAGTGGCAGTAGCTCTGGAAACACCATATATTTT.

The CDR3 nucleotides read TGTGCCATAACCGGGACTCTCTCCGATACGCAGTATTTT. Translated: CAITGTLSDTQYF. J is TRBJ2-3 and V is TRBV10-3; tentative D call: TRBD2 (6 bases). Trimming took off 9 bases at V and 6 bases at J, with 16 bases between the two ends. Germline CDR1 and CDR2: ENHRY and SYGVKD. The CDR3 is 13 amino acids.

This rearrangement joins TRBV7-3 to TRBJ2-1; D remains ambiguous. V shed 5 bases and J shed 6 bases, with 2 bases lying between them. The V gene's germline CDR1 is SGHTA and CDR2 FQGTGA. CDR3 length: 10 amino acids. The CDR3 sequence is CASSRNEQFF. In DNA form, the CDR3 reads TGTGCCAGCAGCCGCAATGAGCAGTTCTTC. The full variable domain, in which reference TRBV7-3 and TRBJ2-1 provide the parts outside the CDR3, is GAGVSQTPSNKVTEKGKYVELRCDPISGHTALYWYRQSLGQGPEFLIYFQGTGAADDSGLPNDRFFAVRPEGSVSTLKIQRTERGDSAVYLCASSRNEQFFGPGTRLTVL.

The chain couples TRBV30 to TRBJ2-2; TRBD2 agrees at 8 bases. Germline V gene lookup returns CDR1 GTSNPN and CDR2 SVGIG (reference sequence). With 1 base clipped from V and 1 base from J, the junction kept 5 bases outside the gene matches. The CDR3 is 16 amino acids. In nucleotides, the CDR3 is TGTGCCTGGAGTGGTAGCGGGGAGCTGAACACCGGGGAGCTGTTTTTT. It translates to CAWSGSGELNTGELFF.

The gene calls are TRBV18 and TRBJ2-7; TRBD1 or TRBD2 may be the D gene (5 bases each). CDR1 and CDR2 from the germline V gene are KGHSH and LQKENI. Trimming shortened V by 3 bases and J by 7 bases, and 13 bases separated the two germline ends. The CDR3 covers 13 residues. The DNA for the CDR3 is TGTGCCAGCTCACCCTCTAGGGACCGAGAGCAGTACTTC. It encodes CASSPSRDREQYF.

The genes are TRBV5-4 and TRBJ2-3; D is unclear. Trimming shortened V by 0 bases and J by 0 bases, and 11 bases separated the two germline ends. The V gene's germline CDR1 is SGHNT and CDR2 YYREEE (reference sequence). The CDR3 covers 16 residues. For the CDR3, the DNA is TGTGCCAGCAGCTTGGGTGCAGGTTCTAGCACAGATACGCAGTATTTT. Translation gives CASSLGAGSSTDTQYF.

The DNA of the CDR3 is TGTGCCAGCTCACTAAAGACAGGTTCGGATACGCAGTATTTT. Residues: CASSLKTGSDTQYF. The gene calls are TRBV18 and TRBJ2-3; D may be TRBD1 (6 bases). This CDR3 is built from 14 residues. The germline V gene encodes CDR1 KGHSH and CDR2 LQKENI. V lost 4 bases, J lost 6 bases, and 14 bases lay in between.

The chain couples TRBV2 to TRBJ1-6, with a weak D call TRBD1 (6 bases). This CDR3 has 15 residues. The germline CDR1 and CDR2 sequences are SNHLY and FYNNEI. The V and J ends lost 0 bases and 13 bases respectively, with 16 bases between them. For the CDR3, the DNA is TGTGCCAGCAGTGAAGCGGGACACAATTATAAGCCCCTCCACTTT. Its translation: CASSEAGHNYKPLHF.

The chain links TRBV28 to TRBJ2-2; TRBD1 aligns across 8 bases. This CDR3 comprises 16 residues. Losses at the gene ends were 5 bases for V and 1 base for J; bases not matched to a gene: 6. Germline values: CDR1 MDHEN, CDR2 SYDVKM. In DNA, the CDR3 is TGTGCCAGCAGTCTAAGGACAGGGAGGAACACCGGGGAGCTGTTTTTT. This codes for CASSLRTGRNTGELFF. The variable domain in full, completed from reference TRBV28 and TRBJ2-2, reads DVKVTQSSRYLVKRTGEKVFLECVQDMDHENMFWYRQDPGLGLRLIYFSYDVKMKEKGDIPEGYSVSREKKERFSLILESASTNQTSMYLCASSLRTGRNTGELFFGEGSRLTVL.

The rearrangement uses TRBV4-1 and TRBJ1-3; TRBD1 matches at 7 bases. CDR1 and CDR2 (germline): MGHRA, YSYEKL. V was pared by 1 base and J by 0 bases, with 6 bases of the junction left unmatched. The CDR3 loop spans 17 amino acids. CDR3 coding DNA: TGCGCCAGCAGCCAAGGACAGGGCGGTCACTCTGGAAACACCATATATTTT. It encodes CASSQGQGGHSGNTIYF.

This chain links TRBV5-1 with TRBJ2-7, with 7 nucleotides matching TRBD1. From germline, CDR1 is SGHRS and CDR2 YFSETQ. Trimming took 2 bases from V and 7 from J; bases not matched to a gene: 3. CDR3 length equals 12 residues. The CDR3, as DNA: TGCGCCAGCAGCTTTACAGGGGAAGAGCAGTACTTC. Translation gives CASSFTGEEQYF.

This clone was detected only a few times. This chain joins TRBV20-1 and TRBJ1-2; TRBD1 is a possible D gene (6 bases). This CDR3 spans 11 amino acids. The germline V gene encodes CDR1 DFQATT and CDR2 SNEGSKA (reference sequence). The V end lost 5 bases, the J end lost 8 bases, and 12 bases lay between the germline ends. The CDR3, as DNA: TGCAGTGCTGCACAGGGCGGAGGCTACACCTTC. As protein: CSAAQGGGYTF.

Written as DNA, the CDR3 is TGTGCCAGCTCGGACAGCCCGAACACCGGGGAGCTGTTTTTT. Its translation: CASSDSPNTGELFF. The V gene is TRBV2, the J gene TRBJ2-2; TRBD1 is a possible D gene (6 bases). V was cut by 8 bases and J by 0 bases, with 10 bases left in between. The CDR3 spans 14 residues. CDR1 and CDR2 (germline): SNHLY, FYNNEI.

This rearrangement joins TRBV7-9 to TRBJ2-7; 9 bases match TRBD1. This CDR3 contains 16 residues. CDR1 and CDR2 (germline): SEHNR, FQNEAQ (reference sequence). J lost 3 bases, V lost 0 bases, and 6 bases had no gene match. CDR3 protein: CASSLATGQGNYEQYF. Here the CDR3 DNA reads TGTGCCAGCAGCTTAGCGACGGGACAGGGAAACTACGAGCAGTACTTC. The whole variable domain, filled in from reference TRBV7-9 and TRBJ2-7, reads DTGVSQNPRHKITKRGQNVTFRCDPISEHNRLYWYRQTLGQGPEFLTYFQNEAQLEKSRLLSDRFSAERPKGSFSTLEIQRTEQGDSAMYLCASSLATGQGNYEQYFGPGTRLTVT.

This chain connects TRBV6-1 to TRBJ2-5; maybe TRBD1 (6 bases). Trimming left V 2 bases short and J 5 bases short, with 24 bases between. Germline assignment: CDR1 MNHNS and CDR2 SASEGT. The CDR3 contains 18 residues. In DNA form, the CDR3 reads TGTGCCAGCAGTGAACGAAGGGGTAGGACAGCAGGTTTTGAGACCCAGTACTTC. This encodes CASSERRGRTAGFETQYF.

The CDR3 coding sequence is TGTGCCAGCAGCTTAAAGGGTAGCGGGGACAAACAAGAGACCCAGTACTTC. Amino acid sequence: CASSLKGSGDKQETQYF. The V and J genes are TRBV7-9 and TRBJ2-5, with 8 bases matching TRBD2. Germline CDR1 SEHNR, CDR2 FQNEAQ (reference sequence). Germline trimming cut 2 bases from V and 2 bases from J; bases unmatched to any gene: 10. The CDR3 extends over 17 amino acids.

The rearrangement uses TRBV6-5 and TRBJ2-1; 8 bases align to TRBD2. Germline CDR1 and CDR2: MNHEY and SVGAGI. Losses at the gene ends were 2 bases for V and 8 bases for J; bases not matched to a gene: 5. The CDR3 contains 14 residues. CDR3 sequence reads: CASSYLSRGDEQFF. In DNA form, the CDR3 reads TGTGCCAGCAGTTACCTCTCGCGGGGGGATGAGCAGTTCTTC.

The rearrangement uses TRBV6-5 and TRBJ2-7; possible D gene TRBD1, 5 bases. This CDR3 contains 14 residues. V was trimmed by 6 bases and J by 2 bases, leaving 14 bases between them. Germline values: CDR1 MNHEY, CDR2 SVGAGI. The CDR3 sequence: CASRRDSLTYEQYF. DNA of the CDR3: TGTGCCAGCAGGAGAGACAGCCTAACCTACGAGCAGTACTTC.

V is TRBV19 and J is TRBJ2-5, with D maybe TRBD2 (5 bases). The CDR3 contains 13 residues. CDR1 and CDR2 from the germline V gene are LNHDA and SQIVND (reference sequence). V was trimmed by 3 bases and J by 5 bases, leaving 10 bases between them. The CDR3 nucleotides are TGTGCCAGTAGTATCGGGATCAGGGAGACCCAGTACTTC. This gives the protein CASSIGIRETQYF. The variable domain in full, with the rest retrieved from reference TRBV19 and TRBJ2-5, is DGGITQSPKYLFRKEGQNVTLSCEQNLNHDAMYWYRQDPGQGLRLIYYSQIVNDFQKGDIAEGYSVSREKKESFPLTVTSAQKNPTAFYLCASSIGIRETQYFGPGTRLLVL.

The chain employs TRBV5-1 and TRBJ2-7; TRBD2 matches 8 bases. CDR1 and CDR2 from the germline V gene are SGHRS and YFSETQ. There are 14 residues in the CDR3. V dropped 4 bases and J dropped 2; count of bases not matched to a gene: 5. In DNA form, the CDR3 reads TGCGCCAGCAGCCGTAGCGGGGACGCCTACGAGCAGTACTTC. Translation gives CASSRSGDAYEQYF.

The chain recombines TRBV20-1 with TRBJ1-1; possible D gene TRBD1, 5 bases. The V end was cut by 6 bases, the J end by 6 bases, with 11 bases between. The germline V gene encodes CDR1 DFQATT and CDR2 SNEGSKA (reference sequence). This CDR3 has 11 amino acids. The CDR3 sequence: CSARRGSEAFF. In DNA form, the CDR3 reads TGCAGTGCCCGGAGGGGCTCTGAAGCTTTCTTT.

This clone came up once. Other DNA variants within this sample encode the same CDR3. This chain links TRBV4-1 with TRBJ1-5; maybe TRBD1 (5 bases). Trimming left V 3 bases short and J 4 bases short, with 10 bases between. This CDR3 is 14 amino acids long. Germline CDR1 reads MGHRA; CDR2 reads YSYEKL. The CDR3 bases are TGCGCCAGCAGCCAGCAGGGTGGGAATCAGCCCCAGCATTTT. Translated, it gives CASSQQGGNQPQHF.

J is TRBJ1-6 and V is TRBV6-4; TRBD1 is a possible D gene (6 bases). CDR1 and CDR2 from the germline V gene are MRHNA and SNTAGT. The V gene lost 6 bases and the J gene lost 7 bases, with 10 bases spanning the gap. The CDR3 is made up of 13 amino acids. The CDR3 bases are TGTGCCAGCAGACAGGGTCTGAATTCACCCCTCCACTTT. Translation gives CASRQGLNSPLHF.

As to this clone: Germline and junction disagree at one end, which may indicate a read error. This same CDR3 is encoded by further DNA sequences in the sample. This chain links TRBV7-2 with TRBJ2-1, with TRBD2 matching 7 bases. CDR3 length equals 13 residues. The germline CDR1 and CDR2 sequences are SGHTA and FQGNSA. As DNA, the CDR3 is TGCGCCAGCAGCTTAGTAAGCGGGGATGAGCAGTTCTTC. Amino acid sequence: CASSLVSGDEQFF.

In DNA form, the CDR3 reads TGTGCCACCTCGACAGGTGGGGACTACGAGCAGTACTTC. It is translated as CATSTGGDYEQYF. The J gene is TRBJ2-5, the V gene TRBV5-3; D might be TRBD1 (6 bases). The tail of the sequence fits TRBJ2-7 better, so the J call may be wrong. TRBV5-3 falls under the ORF class, with uncertain function. The CDR3 covers 13 residues.

V is TRBV7-2 and J is TRBJ1-3; a weak D match, TRBD1 (5 bases). The V gene lost 1 base and the J gene lost 4 bases, with 17 bases spanning the gap. Looked up from germline, CDR1 is SGHTA and CDR2 is FQGNSA. This CDR3 is built from 17 residues. The CDR3 sequence: CASSLGRGVAGGNTIYF. For the CDR3, the DNA is TGTGCCAGCAGCTTAGGCCGGGGCGTGGCAGGGGGAAACACCATATATTTT. The complete variable domain, with remaining parts taken from reference TRBV7-2 and TRBJ1-3, reads GAGVSQSPSNKVTEKGKDVELRCDPISGHTALYWYRQSLGQGLEFLIYFQGNSAPDKSGLPSDRFSAERTGGSVSTLTIQRTQQEDSAVYLCASSLGRGVAGGNTIYFGEGSWLTVV.

The gene calls are TRBV11-2 and TRBJ1-4; no definite D call. The CDR3 has 13 residues. Germline V gene sequence: CDR1 SGHAT, CDR2 FQNNGV. V lost 1 base, J lost 6 bases, and 6 bases lay in between. The CDR3 reads CASSLGGYEKLFF. The CDR3 nucleotides are TGTGCCAGCAGCTTAGGAGGGTATGAAAAACTGTTTTTT.

Details on this clone: Additional DNA sequences in this sample encode the identical CDR3. This chain joins TRBV5-1 and TRBJ1-5; TRBD1 matches at 11 bases. The V segment lost 3 bases and the J segment 5 bases; nucleotides outside the gene matches: 1. The CDR3 loop spans 14 amino acids. CDR1 and CDR2 (germline): SGHRS, YFSETQ. CDR3 region: CASSSGQGDQPQHF. The CDR3 region has the DNA TGCGCCAGCAGCTCGGGACAGGGGGATCAGCCCCAGCATTTT.

V gene TRBV27 combines with J gene TRBJ1-2; TRBD1 agrees at 12 bases. Germline CDR1 MNHEY, CDR2 SMNVEV (reference sequence). V shed 6 bases and J 8 bases; nucleotides not matched to a gene: 16. CDR3 length equals 17 residues. The CDR3 bases are TGTGCCAGCAGCCCTCCGGGACAGGGGGCGCTTGGAAAAGGCTACACCTTC. Translated, it gives CASSPPGQGALGKGYTF.